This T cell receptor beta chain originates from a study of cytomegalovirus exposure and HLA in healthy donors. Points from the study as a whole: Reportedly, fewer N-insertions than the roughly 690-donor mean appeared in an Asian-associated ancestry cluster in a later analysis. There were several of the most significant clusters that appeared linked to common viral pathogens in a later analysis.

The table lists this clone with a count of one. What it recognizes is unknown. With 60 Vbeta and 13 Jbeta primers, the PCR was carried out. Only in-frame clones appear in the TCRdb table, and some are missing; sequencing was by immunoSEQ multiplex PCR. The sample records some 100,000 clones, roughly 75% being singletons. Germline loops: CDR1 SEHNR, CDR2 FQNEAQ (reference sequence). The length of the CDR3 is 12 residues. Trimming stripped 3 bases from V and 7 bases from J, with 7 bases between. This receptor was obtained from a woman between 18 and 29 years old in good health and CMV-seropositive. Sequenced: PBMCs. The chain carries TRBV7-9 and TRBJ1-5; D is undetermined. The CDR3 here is CASSFPSQPQHF. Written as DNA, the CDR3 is TGTGCCAGCAGCTTCCCATCACAGCCCCAGCATTTT.